The 3 T cell receptor beta chains in this list originate from one sample, sequenced in a study of blood T cells in healthy people across ages. A second PCR, run for about 6 to 11 cycles, used a sample-barcoded 5' primer plus a J-beta primer mix. TCRdb ran MiXCR on the 5' RACE reads and lists one entry per CDR3 protein. The data contain about 1 million distinct CDR3 sequences, 40% to 45% of them seen just once; the ten biggest clones take up approximately 19%. The source material was blood. The receptors derive from a woman in her sixties in good health.

This clonotype occurred a few times. This chain joins TRBV6-5 and TRBJ2-3; D gene unclear. CDR3 size: 13 residues. Per germline, CDR1 MNHEY and CDR2 SVGAGI. Between the trimmed V and J ends, which lost 5 bases and 3 bases, there was a span of 9 bases. CDR3 amino acids: CASSDVRTDTQYF. CDR3 in DNA: TGTGCCAGCAGTGACGTTAGGACAGATACGCAGTATTTT.

The chain combines TRBV7-3 with TRBJ2-3; D remains ambiguous. The germline gives CDR1 SGHTA, CDR2 FQGTGA. Trimming removed 3 bases at V and 2 bases at J, with 9 bases between. This CDR3 has 14 residues. In DNA, the CDR3 is TGTGCCAGCAGCTTGTCGCACGTCACAGATACGCAGTATTTT. Encoded protein: CASSLSHVTDTQYF. Full variable domain (missing parts from reference TRBV7-3 and TRBJ2-3): GAGVSQTPSNKVTEKGKYVELRCDPISGHTALYWYRQSLGQGPEFLIYFQGTGAADDSGLPNDRFFAVRPEGSVSTLKIQRTERGDSAVYLCASSLSHVTDTQYFGPGTRLTVL.

This chain connects TRBV29-1 to TRBJ2-1; D is possibly TRBD2 (5 bases). The CDR3 covers 15 residues. Germline-derived CDR1 and CDR2 are SQVTM and ANQGSEA. Trimming took off 6 bases at V and 5 bases at J, with 20 bases between the two ends. The CDR3 DNA follows: TGCAGCGTCGTAGGTGGTCAGCGGTTGGACAATGAGCAGTTCTTC. Translation: CSVVGGQRLDNEQFF.